This T cell receptor beta chain came from a study of long-term antiretroviral therapy in people with HIV. Trimming pared 4 bases from V and 0 bases from J, leaving 10 bases between. CDR1 and CDR2 from the germline V gene are LNHDA and SQIVND (reference sequence). This CDR3 is 15 amino acids long. A v3.0 immunoSEQ assay was performed at survey level. TCRdb's table, derived via immunoSEQ multiplex PCR, lists solely in-frame clones and lacks some. The table has almost 20,000 clones, about nine tenths seen once. The J gene is TRBJ2-4, the V gene TRBV19, with D tentatively TRBD2 (6 bases). This material consisted of unsorted PBMCs, taken 4.4 years before starting antiretroviral therapy. This TCR came from a woman aged 25 to 39 with HIV. CDR3 nucleotide sequence: TGTGCCAGTAGTACCGGGGGTGTAGCCAAAAACATTCAGTACTTC. Protein: CASSTGGVAKNIQYF.